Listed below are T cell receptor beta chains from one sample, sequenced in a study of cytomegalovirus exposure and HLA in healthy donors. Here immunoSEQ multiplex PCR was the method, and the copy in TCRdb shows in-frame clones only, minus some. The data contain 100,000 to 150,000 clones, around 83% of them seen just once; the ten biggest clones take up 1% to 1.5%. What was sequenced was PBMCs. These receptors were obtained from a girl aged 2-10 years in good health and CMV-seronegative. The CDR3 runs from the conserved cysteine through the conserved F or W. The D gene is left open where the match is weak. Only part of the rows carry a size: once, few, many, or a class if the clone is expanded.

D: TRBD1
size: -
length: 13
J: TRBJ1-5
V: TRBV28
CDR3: CASSSGQGQPQHF
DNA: TGTGCCAGCAGTTCCGGACAGGGTCAGCCCCAGCATTTT

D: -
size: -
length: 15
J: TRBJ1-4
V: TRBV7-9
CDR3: CASSLGPGGAEKLFF
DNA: TGTGCCAGCAGCTTAGGACCCGGGGGAGCCGAAAAACTGTTTTTT

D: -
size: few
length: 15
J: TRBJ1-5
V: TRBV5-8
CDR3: CASSPTGNSNQPQHF
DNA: TGTGCCAGCAGCCCTACAGGAAATAGCAATCAGCCCCAGCATTTT

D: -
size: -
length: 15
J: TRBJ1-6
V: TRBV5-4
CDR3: CASSLGGWGDSPLHF
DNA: TGTGCCAGCAGCTTGGGTGGTTGGGGGGATTCACCCCTCCACTTT

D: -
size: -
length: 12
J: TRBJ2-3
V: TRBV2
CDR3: CARTDHTDTQYF
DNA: TGTGCCAGGACAGACCACACAGATACGCAGTATTTT

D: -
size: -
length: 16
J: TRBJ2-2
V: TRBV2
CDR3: CASSAHGGSNTGELFF
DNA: TGTGCCAGCAGTGCCCACGGAGGTTCAAACACCGGGGAGCTGTTTTTT

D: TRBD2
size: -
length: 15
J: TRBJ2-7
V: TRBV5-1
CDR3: CASSLASGIPYEQYF
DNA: TGCGCCAGCAGCTTGGCTAGCGGGATACCCTACGAGCAGTACTTC

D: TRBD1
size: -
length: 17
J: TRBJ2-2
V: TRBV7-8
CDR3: CASSLDSRGTGAGELFF
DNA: TGTGCCAGCAGCTTAGACAGTCGGGGGACAGGGGCCGGGGAGCTGTTTTTT

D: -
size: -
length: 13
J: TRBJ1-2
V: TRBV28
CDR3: CASTRGTSYGYTF
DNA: TGTGCCAGCACCCGGGGGACCAGCTATGGCTACACCTTC

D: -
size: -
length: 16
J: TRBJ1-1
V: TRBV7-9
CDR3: CASSLVGEGENTEAFF
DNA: TGTGCCAGCAGCTTAGTTGGGGAGGGGGAGAACACTGAAGCTTTCTTT

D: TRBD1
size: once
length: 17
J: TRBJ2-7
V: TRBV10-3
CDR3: CAISASSGTGDTYEQYF
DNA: TGTGCCATCAGTGCCTCATCCGGGACAGGGGACACCTACGAGCAGTACTTC

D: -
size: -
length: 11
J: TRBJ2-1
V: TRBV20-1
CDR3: CSGTWGDEQFF
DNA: TGCAGTGGTACGTGGGGGGATGAGCAGTTCTTC

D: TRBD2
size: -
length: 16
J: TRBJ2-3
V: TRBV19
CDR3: CASNSRLAGGGDTQYF
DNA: TGTGCCAGTAACTCACGACTAGCGGGAGGTGGAGATACGCAGTATTTT

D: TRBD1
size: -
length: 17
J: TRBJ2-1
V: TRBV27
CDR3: CASSLGRLPGQGYEQFF
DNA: TGTGCCAGCAGTTTAGGGCGACTCCCTGGACAGGGATATGAGCAGTTCTTC

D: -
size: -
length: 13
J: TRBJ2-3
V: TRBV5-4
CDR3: CASSQRPADTQYF
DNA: TGTGCCAGCAGCCAGAGGCCCGCGGATACGCAGTATTTT

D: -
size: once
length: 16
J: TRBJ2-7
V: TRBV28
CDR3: CASRPQWAQGMGEQYF
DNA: TGTGCCAGCAGACCCCAATGGGCGCAGGGTATGGGGGAGCAGTACTTC

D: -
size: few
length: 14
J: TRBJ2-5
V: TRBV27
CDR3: CASSLRGRQETQYF
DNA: TGTGCCAGCAGTTTGCGGGGCCGCCAAGAGACCCAGTACTTC

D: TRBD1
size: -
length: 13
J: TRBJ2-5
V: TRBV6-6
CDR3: CASPGQGAETQYF
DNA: TGTGCCAGTCCGGGACAGGGGGCGGAGACCCAGTACTTC

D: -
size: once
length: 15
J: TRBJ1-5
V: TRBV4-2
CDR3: CASSQDYRSNQPQHF
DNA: TGTGCCAGCAGCCAAGATTACCGGAGCAATCAGCCCCAGCATTTT

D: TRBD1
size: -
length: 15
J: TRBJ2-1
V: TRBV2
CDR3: CASSEGQGANNEQFF
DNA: TGTGCCAGCAGTGAGGGTCAGGGGGCAAACAATGAGCAGTTCTTC

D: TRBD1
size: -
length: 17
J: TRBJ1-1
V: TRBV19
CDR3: CASSRAIGTGLGTEAFF
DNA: TGTGCCAGTAGCCGTGCGATCGGGACAGGCCTCGGCACTGAAGCTTTCTTT

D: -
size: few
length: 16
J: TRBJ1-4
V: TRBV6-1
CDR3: CASSVTSGERNEKLFF
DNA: TGTGCCAGCAGTGTAACATCAGGGGAACGTAATGAAAAACTGTTTTTT

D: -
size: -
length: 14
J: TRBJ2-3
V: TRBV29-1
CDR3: CSSREVSGGGTQYF
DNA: TGCAGCTCCAGGGAGGTTAGTGGGGGTGGTACGCAGTATTTT

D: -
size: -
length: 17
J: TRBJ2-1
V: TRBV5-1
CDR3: CASSLALPVSSYNEQFF
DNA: TGCGCCAGCAGCTTGGCCTTGCCGGTAAGCTCCTACAATGAGCAGTTCTTC

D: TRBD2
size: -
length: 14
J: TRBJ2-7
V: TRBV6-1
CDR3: CASSEQRGAYEQYF
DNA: TGTGCCAGCAGTGAACAGCGGGGGGCCTACGAGCAGTACTTC

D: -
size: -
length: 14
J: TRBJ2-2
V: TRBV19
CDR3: CATHTDRNTGELFF
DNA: TGTGCCACCCACACAGACAGGAACACCGGGGAGCTGTTTTTT

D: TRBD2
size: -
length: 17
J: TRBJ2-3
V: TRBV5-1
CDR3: CASSLALSGGATDTQYF
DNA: TGCGCCAGCAGCTTGGCCTTAAGCGGGGGGGCTACAGATACGCAGTATTTT

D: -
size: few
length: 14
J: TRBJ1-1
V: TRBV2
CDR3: CASSLQGWGTEAFF
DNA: TGTGCCAGCAGTCTACAGGGTTGGGGCACTGAAGCTTTCTTT

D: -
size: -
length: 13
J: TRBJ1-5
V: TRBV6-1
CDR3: CASSESGYQPQHF
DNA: TGTGCCAGCAGTGAATCAGGATATCAGCCCCAGCATTTT

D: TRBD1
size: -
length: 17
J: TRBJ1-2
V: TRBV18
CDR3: CASSPMQTGGVNYGYTF
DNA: TGTGCCAGCTCACCAATGCAAACAGGGGGCGTTAACTATGGCTACACCTTC

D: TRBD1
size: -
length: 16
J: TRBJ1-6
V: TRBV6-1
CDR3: CASSELGTGDFSPLHF
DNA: TGTGCCAGCAGTGAATTAGGGACAGGGGATTTTTCACCCCTCCACTTT

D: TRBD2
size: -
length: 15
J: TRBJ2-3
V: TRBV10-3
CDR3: CAISEPAGGTDTQYF
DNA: TGTGCCATCAGTGAGCCCGCGGGGGGCACAGATACGCAGTATTTT

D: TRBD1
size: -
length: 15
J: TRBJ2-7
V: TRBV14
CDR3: CATKRTGTASYEQYF
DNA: TGTGCCACCAAACGAACCGGGACAGCGTCCTACGAGCAGTACTTC

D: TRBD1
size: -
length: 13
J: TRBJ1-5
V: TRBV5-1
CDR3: CASSWDSNQPQHF
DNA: TGCGCCAGCAGCTGGGACAGTAATCAGCCCCAGCATTTT

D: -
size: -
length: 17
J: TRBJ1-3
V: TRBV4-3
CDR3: CASSQDVPGSSGNTIYF
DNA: TGCGCCAGCAGCCAAGATGTCCCAGGGTCTTCTGGAAACACCATATATTTT

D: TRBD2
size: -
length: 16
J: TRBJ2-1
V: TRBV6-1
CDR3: CASSEITSGPLHEQFF
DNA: TGTGCCAGCAGTGAAATCACTAGCGGACCCTTGCATGAGCAGTTCTTC

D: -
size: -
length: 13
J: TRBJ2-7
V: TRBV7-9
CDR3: CASSSGLYYEQYF
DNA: TGTGCCAGCAGTTCGGGACTTTACTACGAGCAGTACTTC

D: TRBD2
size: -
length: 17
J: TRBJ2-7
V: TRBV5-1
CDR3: CASSLGPGTSGRYEQYF
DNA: TGCGCCAGCAGCTTGGGTCCCGGGACTAGCGGGAGATACGAGCAGTACTTC

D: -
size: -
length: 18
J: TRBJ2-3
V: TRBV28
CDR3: CASRYDRSIATSTDTQYF
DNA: TGTGCCAGCAGATACGACAGGTCCATCGCTACTAGCACAGATACGCAGTATTTT

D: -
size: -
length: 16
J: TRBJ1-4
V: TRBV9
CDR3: CASSAGGTSINEKLFF
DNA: TGTGCCAGCAGCGCTGGTGGGACATCGATTAATGAAAAACTGTTTTTT

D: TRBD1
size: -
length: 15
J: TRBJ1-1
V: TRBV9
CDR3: CASSVGRTGDTEAFF
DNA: TGTGCCAGCAGCGTAGGCAGGACAGGGGACACTGAAGCTTTCTTT

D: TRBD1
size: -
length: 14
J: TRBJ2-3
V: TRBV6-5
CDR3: CASRPGQGSDTQYF
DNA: TGTGCCAGCAGACCGGGACAGGGGTCAGATACGCAGTATTTT

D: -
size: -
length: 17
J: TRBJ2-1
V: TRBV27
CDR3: CASSFGGPQFSYNEQFF
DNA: TGTGCCAGCAGTTTCGGAGGGCCCCAATTCTCCTACAATGAGCAGTTCTTC

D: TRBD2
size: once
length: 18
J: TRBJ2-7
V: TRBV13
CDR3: CASSPRLAGGPYSYEQYF
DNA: TGTGCCAGCAGCCCTAGACTAGCGGGGGGCCCGTATTCCTACGAGCAGTACTTC

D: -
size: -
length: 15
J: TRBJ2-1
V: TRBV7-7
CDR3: CASSLGPGKDREQFF
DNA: TGTGCTAGCAGCTTAGGTCCGGGGAAAGATCGGGAGCAGTTCTTC

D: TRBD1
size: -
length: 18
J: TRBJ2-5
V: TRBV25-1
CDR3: CASSEIPKVQGLGETQYF
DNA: TGTGCCAGCAGTGAAATCCCCAAGGTACAGGGGCTAGGCGAGACCCAGTACTTC

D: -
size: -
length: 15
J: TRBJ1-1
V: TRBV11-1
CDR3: CASSLVARGGAEAFF
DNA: TGTGCCAGCAGCTTAGTGGCCAGGGGAGGGGCTGAAGCTTTCTTT

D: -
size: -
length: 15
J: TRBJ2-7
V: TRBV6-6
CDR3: CASRYSGNSDHEQYF
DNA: TGTGCCAGCAGATATTCAGGGAATTCGGATCACGAGCAGTACTTC

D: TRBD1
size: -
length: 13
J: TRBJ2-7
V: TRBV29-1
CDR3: CSVYGTATYEQYF
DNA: TGCAGCGTTTACGGGACAGCTACCTACGAGCAGTACTTC

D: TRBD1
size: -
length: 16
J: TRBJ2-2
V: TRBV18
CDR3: CASSPQQGDNTGELFF
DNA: TGTGCCAGCTCACCACAACAGGGGGACAACACCGGGGAGCTGTTTTTT

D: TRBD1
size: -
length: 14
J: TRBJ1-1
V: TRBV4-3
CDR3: CASSQDLGTVEAFF
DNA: TGCGCCAGCAGCCAAGATCTCGGGACAGTCGAGGCTTTCTTT

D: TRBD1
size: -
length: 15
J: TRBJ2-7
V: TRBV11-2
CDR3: CASSKGQGYFYEQYF
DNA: TGTGCCAGCAGCAAGGGACAGGGGTATTTCTACGAGCAGTACTTC